Included here is one TCR beta chain sequence, with context. Its antigen is currently not known. Base qualities are missing; no much larger clone stands one base away. These data originate in a study of beta chain features in type 1 diabetes (dated by TCRdb to 2017 to 2018). Concerning the study at large: Mean age, gender distribution, total cell number and subset yield were not different between patients and healthy donors. A total of some 100,000,000 sorted cells were examined across all samples, and a strong correlation was observed between cell number per subset and RNA yield. Regulatory and stem cell-like memory subsets were isolated from only 8 patients and about eight healthy donors, whereas naive and central memory subsets came from all 30 or so donors. The study compared the TCRB repertoires of sorted circulating CD4+ T cell subsets in recently diagnosed type 1 diabetes patients with those in matched healthy donors. Overall study results and their limits: Naive, central memory and regulatory TCRB repertoires appeared to be more alike among patients than among healthy donors. At VDJ recombination sites, type 1 diabetes patients had fewer insertions and more deleted nucleotides, which implies abnormalities in thymic rearrangement. PCR might favor shorter templates, but patient and control samples were amplified and corrected together, so any skew would affect both groups equally. A moderate but significant shortening of TCRB CDR3 length was observed in type 1 diabetes patients in all four CD4+ subsets. Because the HLA sub-analyses included only small numbers of individuals, any influence of HLA type on TCRB rearrangement was left unresolved. Because cDNA was sequenced instead of genomic DNA, activated cells with high expression could be over-represented, although the groups did not differ in activation or CD3 levels.

A single peripheral blood draw of approximately 120 mL on average was collected from each donor into heparinised tubes. A BD FACSAria II was used to sort naive, central memory, regulatory and stem cell-like memory CD4+ T cells with a panel that included CD45RO, CCR7, CD25, CD127, CD95 and CD27. Every sorted population had a purity above 95%. PBMCs were isolated immediately by Lymphoprep density gradient centrifugation and stained directly without culture. Samples were stained and sorted in pairs, with one healthy donor and one patient per experiment, so that batch effects were minimized. The High Capacity cDNA Reverse Transcription Kit was used to reverse transcribe all of the isolated RNA, meaning that expressed TCRB transcripts were what got sequenced. Stem cell-like memory T cell samples underwent survey-depth immunoSEQ sequencing, averaging about 1 million total reads per sample. Sorted cells were lysed in RLT buffer, and RNA was extracted using DNase-treated RNeasy Micro or Mini kits according to cell number. To prevent cross-contamination, every cell subset was processed on its own, while patient and healthy donor samples were processed together. The immunoSEQ multiplex PCR was used to amplify TCRB sequences from cDNA, yielding 87-bp fragments that span the CDR3 region. Sequencing of the amplicons was performed on the Illumina HiSeq platform. Per the original workflow: PCR bias was corrected computationally using synthetic template baselines, and reads within Hamming distance 2 were collapsed, with unmergeable singletons discarded. Reads were aligned against IMGT so that V, D and J genes, CDR3 length and insertions or deletions at six rearrangement sites could be assigned. Within each subset, clonotype counts were normalized to sorted cell number, after which true diversity and Gini coefficients were computed with the tcR R package. The overlap coefficient, calculated on TCRB nucleotide sequences, was used to measure repertoire sharing. Here the immuneACCESS table is served through TCRdb, limited to in-frame sequences with V and J called. Missing clones are a known gap in these copies; in checked studies unresolved V genes cover under half, and the rest lacks a known reason. The V and J calls and clone size are taken from that table; D and trimming were inferred from the DNA. Across this sample there are about 53,000 clones, with about three fifths seen only once. The top ten constitute around 0.29% of the sample.

The material sequenced was stem cell memory CD4+ T cells from blood. Sample cell subset or site, as interpreted from the label and publication: stem cell-like memory CD4+ T cells. The source of this sequence is a woman in her 30s with type 1 diabetes.

The DNA is TGTGCCAGCAGCGTATCTGGGGCAAATGAGCAGTTCTTC. This gives the protein CASSVSGANEQFF. Recombination linked TRBV9 to TRBJ2-1; a tentative D match to TRBD1 spans 5 bases. V is shortened by 1 base, J by 7 bases, and the region joining them spans 9 bases. From the cysteine up to the phenylalanine, the CDR3 has a length of 13 residues. The sequence is cut down to CDR3 DNA, 39 bases in frame from base 1. As encoded in the germline V gene, CDR1 is SGDLS while CDR2 is YYNGEE.